This TCR beta chain was recorded in a study of OX40 agonist ivuxolimab in advanced cancers. The study's findings and limits: No antigen was identified for the clonally expanded peripheral T cells. In CD8+ T cells, expanded clones were on average more numerous than in CD4+.

Sequencing was performed with immunoSEQ multiplex PCR; in TCRdb, only in-frame clones are kept and a portion is missing. The table shows some 99,000 clones, with about 80% occurring only once. Trimming removed 7 bases from V and 0 bases from J, with 10 bases in between. This CDR3 is 14 amino acids long. CDR1 and CDR2 (germline): MNHEY, SVGAGI. Remarks on this clone: Its cognate antigen is unknown.

This specimen consisted of CD4+ or CD8+ T cells sorted from blood, obtained in a trial of the OX40 agonist ivuxolimab. The chain recombines TRBV6-5 with TRBJ1-3; D is unclear. This TCR was recovered from an adult with an advanced solid tumor such as melanoma, head and neck, liver or kidney cancer. CDR3 nucleotides: TGTGCCAGCAAAACGGGAAACTCTGGAAACACCATATATTTT. This codes for CASKTGNSGNTIYF.